The rows below give T cell receptor beta chains drawn from one sample of a study of patients and donors after allogeneic stem cell transplantation. From the RT-PCR reads, TCRdb called clonotypes with MiXCR, one entry per CDR3 protein. The table has around 200,000 distinct CDR3 sequences, around two fifths seen once. The sample taken for sequencing was blood, either unsorted or a sorted T cell fraction (not recorded which). Receptor source: a human donor who was either an allogeneic HSCT recipient or a stem cell or donor lymphocyte infusion donor (not recorded which). It is not recorded whose cells these are; they may come from a transplant donor. Both conserved end residues are part of each CDR3. Each record gives: J gene, D gene, clone size, V gene, CDR3 protein. D genes are given only for firm matches. A row's size may be missing; if present it is once, few, many or a size class.

TRBJ1-1,.,once,TRBV21-1,CASSKKNIRNTEAFF
TRBJ2-3,.,.,TRBV20-1,CSRWKLDTQYF
TRBJ2-6,TRBD2,few,TRBV29-1,CSVDPGLAYSGANVLTF
TRBJ1-2,TRBD1,few,TRBV6-1,CASADRFSYGYTF
TRBJ1-2,TRBD1,few,TRBV29-1,CSGSDRGDYGYTF
TRBJ1-3,.,.,TRBV9,CASSVGPDSGNTIYF
TRBJ1-6,.,.,TRBV12-3/TRBV12-4,CASSYGVVNSPLHF
TRBJ1-2,.,.,TRBV5-1,CASSLHWRAYGYTF
TRBJ1-5,TRBD1,.,TRBV20-1,CSAIQGAGQPQHF
TRBJ1-1,.,.,TRBV4-2,CASSQEVGAARTEAFF
TRBJ1-1,.,few,TRBV29-1,CSVEQEDTEAFF
TRBJ1-1,.,.,TRBV6-5,CASSYTIGSGAFF
TRBJ1-5,TRBD1,.,TRBV28,CASRKQGDRNQPQHF
TRBJ2-5,.,few,TRBV4-2,CASSQEGLFGVQYF
TRBJ2-3,TRBD1,few,TRBV5-1,CASSLGTGGNTDTQYF
TRBJ1-3,.,.,TRBV5-1,CASSFSAGNTIYF
TRBJ2-7,.,.,TRBV29-1,CSVETSYEQYF
TRBJ1-6,.,few,TRBV7-3,CASSFNRQEPLHF
TRBJ2-1,.,.,TRBV18,CASSRTASYNEQFF
TRBJ2-5,.,few,TRBV28,CASSWGQETQYF
TRBJ2-3,TRBD2,few,TRBV3-1,CASSPSGGGTDTQYF
TRBJ1-2,TRBD1,.,TRBV7-8,CASSNGQGAYGYTF
TRBJ1-5,TRBD1,few,TRBV28,CASSTTDRVWQPQHF
TRBJ1-1,.,.,TRBV28,CATTPRGWAEAFF
TRBJ2-2,.,once,TRBV5-1,CASSVALQDTGELFF
TRBJ2-1,TRBD2,.,TRBV12-3/TRBV12-4,CASSFSGGAGNEQFF
TRBJ1-5,.,few,TRBV27,CASSLGGRWGNQPQHF
TRBJ1-5,.,.,TRBV9,CASSVDLSNQPQHF
TRBJ1-2,.,.,TRBV15,CATSRRLTGNYGYTF
TRBJ1-2,.,.,TRBV7-9,CASSFNLNRHYGYTF
TRBJ1-4,TRBD1,.,TRBV28,CASSYAGGVEKLFF
TRBJ1-3,TRBD1,.,TRBV5-1,CASSLTITGDGNTIYF
TRBJ1-1,.,few,TRBV10-3,CAISRDGMNTEAFF
TRBJ2-2,TRBD1,once,TRBV20-1,CSARGQRNTGELFF
TRBJ1-4,.,.,TRBV7-8,CASSLRLPDKKLFF
TRBJ1-2,.,.,TRBV10-3,CAITGGYGYTF
TRBJ2-2,.,few,TRBV6-5,CASSYRLTGGELFF
TRBJ1-4,.,few,TRBV20-1,CSASRTYGKLFF
TRBJ2-7,TRBD1,.,TRBV12-3/TRBV12-4,CASSLPQGARDEQYF
TRBJ1-2,TRBD1,few,TRBV27,CASSRLQGVLDYGYTF
TRBJ1-1,TRBD1,.,TRBV20-1,CSARDYPRQGARSTEAFF
TRBJ1-2,TRBD1,many,TRBV2,CASRGQGEGYTF
TRBJ1-1,.,.,TRBV18,CASSPPDGWNTEAFF